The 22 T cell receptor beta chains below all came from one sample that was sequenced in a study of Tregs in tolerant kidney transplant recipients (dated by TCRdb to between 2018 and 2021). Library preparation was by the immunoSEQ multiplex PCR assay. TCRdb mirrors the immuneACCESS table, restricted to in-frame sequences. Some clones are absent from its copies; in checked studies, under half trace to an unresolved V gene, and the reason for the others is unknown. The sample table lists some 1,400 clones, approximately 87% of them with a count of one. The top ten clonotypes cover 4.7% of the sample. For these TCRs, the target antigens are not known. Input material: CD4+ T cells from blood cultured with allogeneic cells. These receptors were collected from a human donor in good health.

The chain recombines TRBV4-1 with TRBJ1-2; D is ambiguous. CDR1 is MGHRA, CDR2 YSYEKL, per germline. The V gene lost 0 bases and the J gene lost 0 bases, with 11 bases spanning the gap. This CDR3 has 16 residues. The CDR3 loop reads CASSQDGEHANYGYTF. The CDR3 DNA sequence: TGCGCCAGCAGCCAAGATGGGGAACATGCTAACTATGGCTACACCTTC.

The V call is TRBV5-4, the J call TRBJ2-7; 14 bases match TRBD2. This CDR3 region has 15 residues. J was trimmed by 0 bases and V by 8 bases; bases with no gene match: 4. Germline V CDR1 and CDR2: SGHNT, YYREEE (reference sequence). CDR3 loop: CARTSGRANSYEQYF. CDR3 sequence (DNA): TGTGCCAGGACTAGCGGGAGGGCGAACTCCTACGAGCAGTACTTC.

The CDR3 loop is CASSVEGTGNTIYF. CDR3 nucleotide sequence: TGTGCCAGCAGTGTGGAGGGAACTGGAAACACCATATATTTT. The V and J genes are TRBV2 and TRBJ1-3; D not certain. This CDR3 comprises 14 residues. V lost 4 bases and J 2 bases, leaving 9 bases between the germline ends. The germline V gene encodes CDR1 SNHLY and CDR2 FYNNEI. Full variable domain (outside the CDR3, taken from reference TRBV2 and TRBJ1-3): EPEVTQTPSHQVTQMGQEVILRCVPISNHLYFYWYRQILGQKVEFLVSFYNNEISEKSEIFDDQFSVERPDGSNFTLKIRSTKLEDSAMYFCASSVEGTGNTIYFGEGSWLTVV.

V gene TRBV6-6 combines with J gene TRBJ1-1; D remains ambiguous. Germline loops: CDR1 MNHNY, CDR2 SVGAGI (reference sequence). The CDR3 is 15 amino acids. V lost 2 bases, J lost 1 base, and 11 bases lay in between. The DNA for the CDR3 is TGTGCCAGCAGTTACACTTGGACGGCGAACACTGAAGCTTTCTTT. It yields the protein CASSYTWTANTEAFF.

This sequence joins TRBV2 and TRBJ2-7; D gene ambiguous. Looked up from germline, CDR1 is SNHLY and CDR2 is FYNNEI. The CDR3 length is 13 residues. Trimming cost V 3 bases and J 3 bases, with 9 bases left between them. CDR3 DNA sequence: TGTGCCAGCAGTGAGATTCTGGGCTACGAGCAGTACTTC. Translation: CASSEILGYEQYF.

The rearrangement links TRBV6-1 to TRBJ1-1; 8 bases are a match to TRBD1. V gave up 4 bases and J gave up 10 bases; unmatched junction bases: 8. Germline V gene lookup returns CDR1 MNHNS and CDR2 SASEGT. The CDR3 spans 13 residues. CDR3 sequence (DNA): TGTGCCAGCAGTGTGGAGAGGACAGGGCGAGCTTTCTTT. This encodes CASSVERTGRAFF.

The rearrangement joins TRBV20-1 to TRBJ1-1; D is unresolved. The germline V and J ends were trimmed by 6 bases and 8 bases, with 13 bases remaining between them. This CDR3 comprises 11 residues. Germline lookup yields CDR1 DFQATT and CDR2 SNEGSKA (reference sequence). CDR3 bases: TGCAGTGCCCAAAGGGTGGCAGAAGCTTTCTTT. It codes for CSAQRVAEAFF.

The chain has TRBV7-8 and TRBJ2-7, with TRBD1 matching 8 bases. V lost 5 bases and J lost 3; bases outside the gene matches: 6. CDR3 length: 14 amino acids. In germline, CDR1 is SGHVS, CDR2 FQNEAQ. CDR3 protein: CASSLGQAFYEQYF. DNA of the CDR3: TGTGCCAGCAGCCTGGGACAGGCCTTCTACGAGCAGTACTTC.

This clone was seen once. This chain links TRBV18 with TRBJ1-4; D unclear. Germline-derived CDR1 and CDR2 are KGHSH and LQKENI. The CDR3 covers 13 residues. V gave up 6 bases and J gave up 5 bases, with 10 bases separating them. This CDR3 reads CASSSDLNEKLFF. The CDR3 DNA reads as TGTGCCAGCTCGTCAGACTTGAATGAAAAACTGTTTTTT. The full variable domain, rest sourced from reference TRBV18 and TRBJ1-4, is NAGVMQNPRHLVRRRGQEARLRCSPMKGHSHVYWYRQLPEEGLKFMVYLQKENIIDESGMPKERFSAEFPKEGPSILRIQQVVRGDSAAYFCASSSDLNEKLFFGSGTQLSVL.

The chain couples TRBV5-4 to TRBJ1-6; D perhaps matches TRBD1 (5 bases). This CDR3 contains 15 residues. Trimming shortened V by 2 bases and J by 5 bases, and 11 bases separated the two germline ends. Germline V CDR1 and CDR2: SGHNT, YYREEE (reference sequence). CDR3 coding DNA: TGTGCCAGCAGCTTTCTAGGGGTGCATAATTCACCCCTCCACTTT. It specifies CASSFLGVHNSPLHF.

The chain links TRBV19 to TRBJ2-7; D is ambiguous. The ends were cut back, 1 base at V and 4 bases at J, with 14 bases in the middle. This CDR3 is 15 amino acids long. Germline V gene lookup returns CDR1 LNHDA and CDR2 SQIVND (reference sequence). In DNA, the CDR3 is TGTGCCAGTAGTATAGCTGGGTCCCGGCGGTACGAGCAGTACTTC. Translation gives CASSIAGSRRYEQYF.

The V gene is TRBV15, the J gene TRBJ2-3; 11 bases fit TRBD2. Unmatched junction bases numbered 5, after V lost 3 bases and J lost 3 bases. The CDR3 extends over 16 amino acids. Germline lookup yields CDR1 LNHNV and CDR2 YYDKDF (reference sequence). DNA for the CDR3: TGTGCCACCAGCAGGGGTGGGACTAGCGGAACAGATACGCAGTATTTT. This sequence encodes CATSRGGTSGTDTQYF.

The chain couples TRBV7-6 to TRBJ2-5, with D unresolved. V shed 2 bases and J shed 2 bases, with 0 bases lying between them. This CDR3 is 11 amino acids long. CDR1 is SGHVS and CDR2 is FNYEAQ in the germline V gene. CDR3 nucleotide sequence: TGTGCCAGCAGCTTACAAGAGACCCAGTACTTC. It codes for CASSLQETQYF.

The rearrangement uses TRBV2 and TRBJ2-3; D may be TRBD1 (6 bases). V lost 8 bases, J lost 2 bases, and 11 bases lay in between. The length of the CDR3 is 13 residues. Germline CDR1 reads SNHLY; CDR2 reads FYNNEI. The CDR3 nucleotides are TGTGCCAGCCTGGACAGACCCACAGATACGCAGTATTTT. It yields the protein CASLDRPTDTQYF.

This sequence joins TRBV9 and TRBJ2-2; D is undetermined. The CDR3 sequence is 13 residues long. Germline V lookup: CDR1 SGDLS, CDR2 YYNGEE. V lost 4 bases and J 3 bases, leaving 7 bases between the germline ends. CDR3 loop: CASSFDYTGELFF. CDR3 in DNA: TGTGCCAGCAGCTTCGACTACACCGGGGAGCTGTTTTTT.

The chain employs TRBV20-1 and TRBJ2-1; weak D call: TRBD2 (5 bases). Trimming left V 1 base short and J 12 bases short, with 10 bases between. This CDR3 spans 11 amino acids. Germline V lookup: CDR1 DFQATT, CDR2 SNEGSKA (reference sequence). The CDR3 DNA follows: TGCAGTGCTAGAGGAGGGTCGCGGCAGTTCTTC. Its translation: CSARGGSRQFF.

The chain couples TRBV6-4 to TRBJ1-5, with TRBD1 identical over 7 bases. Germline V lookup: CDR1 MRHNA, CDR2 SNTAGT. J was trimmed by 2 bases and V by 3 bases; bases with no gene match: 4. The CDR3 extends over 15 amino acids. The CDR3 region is CASSEGQVCNQPQHF. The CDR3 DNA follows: TGTGCCAGCAGTGAAGGACAGGTCTGCAATCAGCCCCAGCATTTT.

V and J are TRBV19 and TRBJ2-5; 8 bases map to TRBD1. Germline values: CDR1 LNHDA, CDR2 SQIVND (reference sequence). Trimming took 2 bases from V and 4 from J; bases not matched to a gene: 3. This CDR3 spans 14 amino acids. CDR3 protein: CASSIQGARETQYF. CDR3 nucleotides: TGTGCCAGTAGTATACAGGGGGCTAGAGAGACCCAGTACTTC.

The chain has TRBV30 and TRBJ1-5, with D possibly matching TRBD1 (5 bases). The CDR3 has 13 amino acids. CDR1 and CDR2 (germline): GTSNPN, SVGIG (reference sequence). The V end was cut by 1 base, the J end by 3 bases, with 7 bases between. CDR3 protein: CAWSGQTNQPQHF. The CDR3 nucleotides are TGTGCCTGGAGTGGACAGACCAATCAGCCCCAGCATTTT.

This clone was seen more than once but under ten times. CDR3 coding DNA: TGTGCCAGCAGTGAACAGGGGGCCGGTGGCTACACCTTC. Encoded protein: CASSEQGAGGYTF. The chain recombines TRBV2 with TRBJ1-2, with 8 bases lining up with TRBD1. The ends lost 2 bases at V and 7 bases at J; junction bases unmatched: 3. The CDR3 contains 13 residues. Germline V gives CDR1 SNHLY, CDR2 FYNNEI.

DNA of the CDR3: TGTGCCAGCTCACAGACTAGCGGGGCATACAATGAGCAGTTCTTC. It codes for CASSQTSGAYNEQFF. This chain connects TRBV18 to TRBJ2-1, with 11 bases matching TRBD2. The CDR3 is made up of 15 amino acids. From germline, CDR1 is KGHSH and CDR2 LQKENI. V shed 4 bases and J 4 bases; nucleotides not matched to a gene: 3.

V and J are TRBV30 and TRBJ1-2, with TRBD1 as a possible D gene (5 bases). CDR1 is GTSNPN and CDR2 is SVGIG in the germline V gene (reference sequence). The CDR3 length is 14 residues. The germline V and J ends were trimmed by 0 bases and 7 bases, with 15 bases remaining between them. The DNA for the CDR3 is TGTGCCTGGAGTGTGAAGGGGAAAGGTGGTGGCTACACCTTC. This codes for CAWSVKGKGGGYTF.